The clone carrying this T cell receptor (beta chain) was seen many times. Its specificity is unknown. Unique molecular identifiers were used to barcode this TCRbeta library. TCRdb used MiXCR to reprocess the PCR reads, holding one entry per CDR3 protein. Of approximately 170,000 distinct CDR3 sequences in the sample, 11% are singletons; the top ten hold around 13%. The sample comes from a study of T-cell reconstitution after alpha-beta-depleted transplantation in children. The study's findings and limits: Roughly two months post-transplant, alpha-beta T cells reportedly originated from several hundred graft clones that had expanded. A year post-transplant, T-cell counts and diversity derived mostly from newly produced T cells. The origin of high day-60 TCRbeta diversity in some patients lay in surviving recipient T cells and thymic progenitors.

The germline CDR1 and CDR2 sequences are SGHRS and YFSETQ. V dropped 2 bases and J dropped 3; count of bases not matched to a gene: 3. The CDR3 has 15 amino acids. This chain uses TRBV5-1 with TRBJ2-3; TRBD1 agrees at 10 bases. The sample was PBMCs, taken before TCRalphabeta/CD19-depleted stem cell transplant. The TCR was taken from a boy between 2 and 15 years old with acute myeloid leukemia, due to receive a stem cell transplant. In DNA, the CDR3 is TGCGCCAGCAGCTTATGGACAGGGGGAACAGATACGCAGTATTTT. Protein sequence: CASSLWTGGTDTQYF.